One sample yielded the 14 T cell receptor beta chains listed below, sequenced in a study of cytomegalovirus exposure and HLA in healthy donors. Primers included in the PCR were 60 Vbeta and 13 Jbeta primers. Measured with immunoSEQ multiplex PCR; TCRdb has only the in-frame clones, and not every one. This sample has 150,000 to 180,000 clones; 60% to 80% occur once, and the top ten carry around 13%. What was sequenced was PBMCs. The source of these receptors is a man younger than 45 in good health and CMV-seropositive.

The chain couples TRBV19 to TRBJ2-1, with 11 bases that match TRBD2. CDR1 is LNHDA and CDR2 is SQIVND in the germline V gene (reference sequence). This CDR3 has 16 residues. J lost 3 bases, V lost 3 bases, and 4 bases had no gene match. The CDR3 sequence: CASSILAGGLYNEQFF. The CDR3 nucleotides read TGTGCCAGTAGTATCCTAGCGGGAGGCCTCTACAATGAGCAGTTCTTC.

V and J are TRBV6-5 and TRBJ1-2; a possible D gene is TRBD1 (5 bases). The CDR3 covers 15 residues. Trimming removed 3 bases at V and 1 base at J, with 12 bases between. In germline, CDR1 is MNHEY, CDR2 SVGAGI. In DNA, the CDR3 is TGTGCCAGCAGTTATGGGGCAGGGCTTAACTATGGCTACACCTTC. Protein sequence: CASSYGAGLNYGYTF.

The CDR3 sequence is CAWSVLYRGETEAFF. CDR3 bases: TGTGCCTGGAGTGTACTTTATAGGGGTGAGACAGAAGCTTTCTTT. The chain joins TRBV30 to TRBJ1-1; tentatively, D is TRBD1 (5 bases). V was clipped by 0 bases and J by 8 bases, with 19 bases between them. From germline, CDR1 is GTSNPN and CDR2 SVGIG (reference sequence). This CDR3 region has 15 residues.

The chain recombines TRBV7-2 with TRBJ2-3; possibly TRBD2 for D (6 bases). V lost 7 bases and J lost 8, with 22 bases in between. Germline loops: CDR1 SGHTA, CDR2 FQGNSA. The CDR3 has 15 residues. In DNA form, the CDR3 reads TGTGCCAGCAACCAAGTCGGGGGACCTTTTAGTACGCAGTATTTT. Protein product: CASNQVGGPFSTQYF.

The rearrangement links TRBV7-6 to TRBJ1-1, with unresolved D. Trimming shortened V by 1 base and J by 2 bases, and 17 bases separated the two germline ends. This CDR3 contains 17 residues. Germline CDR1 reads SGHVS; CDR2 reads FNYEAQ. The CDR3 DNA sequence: TGTGCCAGCAGCTTAGGGGCGGGAGGCGTGGGAAACACTGAAGCTTTCTTT. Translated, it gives CASSLGAGGVGNTEAFF.

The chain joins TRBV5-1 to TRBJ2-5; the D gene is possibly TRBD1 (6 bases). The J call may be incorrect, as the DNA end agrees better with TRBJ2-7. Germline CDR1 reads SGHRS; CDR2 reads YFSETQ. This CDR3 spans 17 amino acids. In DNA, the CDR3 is TGCGCCAGCAGCTTGGGGGTACTAGGGGGTGCGACCTACGAGCAGTACTTC. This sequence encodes CASSLGVLGGATYEQYF.

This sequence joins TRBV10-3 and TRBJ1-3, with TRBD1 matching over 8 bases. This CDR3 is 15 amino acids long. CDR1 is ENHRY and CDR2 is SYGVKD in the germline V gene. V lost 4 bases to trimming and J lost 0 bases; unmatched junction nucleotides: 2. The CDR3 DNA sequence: TGTGCCATCAGTGGACAGGGGATCTCTGGAAACACCATATATTTT. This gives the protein CAISGQGISGNTIYF.

The CDR3 reads CASSFGIEGGFGTGELFF. The CDR3 DNA reads TGTGCCAGCAGCTTTGGCATTGAGGGGGGGTTTGGCACCGGGGAGCTGTTTTTT. The gene calls are TRBV5-6 and TRBJ2-2; TRBD2 is a possible D gene (7 bases). V was cut by 2 bases and J by 4 bases, with 21 bases left in between. Germline V gene data show CDR1 as SGHDT and CDR2 as YYEEEE. This CDR3 is built from 18 residues.

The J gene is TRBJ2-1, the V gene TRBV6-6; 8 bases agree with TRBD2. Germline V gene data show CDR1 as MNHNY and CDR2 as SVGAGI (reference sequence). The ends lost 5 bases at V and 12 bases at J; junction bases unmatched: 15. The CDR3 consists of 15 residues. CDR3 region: CASSGAGGKSLGQFF. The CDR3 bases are TGTGCCAGCAGTGGGGCGGGAGGTAAATCTTTGGGGCAGTTCTTC.

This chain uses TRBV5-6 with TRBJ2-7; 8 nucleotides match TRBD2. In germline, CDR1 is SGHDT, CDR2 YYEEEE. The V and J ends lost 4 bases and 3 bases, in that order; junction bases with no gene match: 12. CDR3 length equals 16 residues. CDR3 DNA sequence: TGTGCCAGCAGCCTGGGACCCGGGACTAGTTACTACGAGCAGTACTTC. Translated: CASSLGPGTSYYEQYF.

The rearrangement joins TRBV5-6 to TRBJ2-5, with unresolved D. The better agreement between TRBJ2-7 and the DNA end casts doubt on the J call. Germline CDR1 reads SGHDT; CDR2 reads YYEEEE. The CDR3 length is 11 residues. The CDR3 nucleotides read TGTGCCAGCAGCTTGGGATACGAGCAGTACTTC. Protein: CASSLGYEQYF.

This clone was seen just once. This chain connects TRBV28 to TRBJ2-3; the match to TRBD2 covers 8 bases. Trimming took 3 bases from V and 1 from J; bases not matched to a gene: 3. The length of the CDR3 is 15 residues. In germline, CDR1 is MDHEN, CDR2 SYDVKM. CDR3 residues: CASSLRGAGTDTQYF. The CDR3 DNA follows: TGTGCCAGCAGTTTGCGGGGGGCAGGCACAGATACGCAGTATTTT.

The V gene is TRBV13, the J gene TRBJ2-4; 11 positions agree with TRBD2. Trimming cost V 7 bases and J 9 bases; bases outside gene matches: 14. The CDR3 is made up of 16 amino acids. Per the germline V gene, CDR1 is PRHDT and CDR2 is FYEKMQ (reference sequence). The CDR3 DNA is TGTGCCAGCACAGGGGGTAGGTCTAGCGGGAGGAGCATTCAGTACTTC. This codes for CASTGGRSSGRSIQYF.

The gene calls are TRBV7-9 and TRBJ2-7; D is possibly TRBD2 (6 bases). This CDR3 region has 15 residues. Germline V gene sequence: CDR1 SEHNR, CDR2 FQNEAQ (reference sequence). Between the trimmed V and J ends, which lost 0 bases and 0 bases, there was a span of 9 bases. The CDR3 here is CASSLASGSSYEQYF. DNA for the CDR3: TGTGCCAGCAGCTTAGCTAGCGGAAGCTCCTACGAGCAGTACTTC.